These 31 T cell receptor beta chains originate from one sample sequenced in a study of T cells in Graves' hyperthyroidism and ophthalmopathy. RNA transcripts yielded amplified TCR beta CDR3 regions. With the HTBI primer set, the TCR CDR3 went through a first round of RT-PCR. TCRdb processed the multiplex PCR reads anew with MiXCR; each CDR3 protein has one entry. The repertoire holds 450,000 to 650,000 distinct CDR3 sequences, about 20% seen once, with less than 30% in the top ten. Specimen: blood. The receptors were gathered from a man aged 18 to 29 with Graves' hyperthyroidism.

This clonotype came up a few times. CDR3 nucleotide sequence: TGTGCCAGCAGCCAACCCTTCACGGAGACCCAGTACTTC. It translates to CASSQPFTETQYF. This sequence joins TRBV3-1 and TRBJ2-5; no reliable D call. V was shortened by 2 bases and J by 5 bases, with 9 bases between the two germline ends. The CDR3 is made up of 13 amino acids. CDR1 is LGHDT, CDR2 YNNKEL, per germline (reference sequence).

As regards this clonotype: Since a much larger clone is just one base distant, this may be a read error. V and J are TRBV28 and TRBJ1-1; D gene ambiguous. There are 15 residues in the CDR3. Germline V lookup: CDR1 MDHEN, CDR2 SYDVKM. The CDR3, as DNA: TGTGCCAGCAGTCTCCGGCCGACTATGAACACTGAAGCTTGCTTT. Protein sequence: CASSLRPTMNTEACF.

At least ten counts were recorded for this clonotype. The chain has TRBV5-5 and TRBJ2-2; 7 positions match TRBD1. The CDR3 loop spans 16 amino acids. The junction had 12 bases not matched to a gene; V was cut back by 5 bases and J by 5 bases. The germline V gene has CDR1 SGHKS and CDR2 YYEKEE (reference sequence). CDR3 amino acids: CASSSTTGKVTGELFF. CDR3 nucleotides: TGTGCCAGCAGTTCTACGACAGGGAAGGTTACCGGGGAGCTGTTTTTT. The full variable domain, in which reference TRBV5-5 and TRBJ2-2 provide the parts outside the CDR3, is DAGVTQSPTHLIKTRGQQVTLRCSPISGHKSVSWYQQVLGQGPQFIFQYYEKEERGRGNFPDRFSARQFPNYSSELNVNALLLGDSALYLCASSSTTGKVTGELFFGEGSRLTVL.

The rearrangement links TRBV10-3 to TRBJ2-7, with 9 nucleotides matching TRBD1. The CDR3 is 14 residues long. The J segment lost 3 bases and the V segment lost 6 bases, leaving 6 bases of the junction unmatched. CDR1 ENHRY and CDR2 SYGVKD come from the germline V gene. CDR3 sequence (DNA): TGTGCCATCAGCCCCGGGACAGGGCGCTACGAGCAGTACTTC. This translates into CAISPGTGRYEQYF.

This clonotype was recorded many times. The V and J genes are TRBV29-1 and TRBJ1-1; D gene uncertain. Between the trimmed V and J ends, which lost 3 bases and 0 bases, there was a span of 11 bases. Germline V gene data show CDR1 as SQVTM and CDR2 as ANQGSEA. This CDR3 region has 14 residues. In DNA form, the CDR3 reads TGCAGCGTTGAGGACGAGTGGATGAACACTGAAGCTTTCTTT. It yields the protein CSVEDEWMNTEAFF.

This clonotype occurred many times. The rearrangement joins TRBV18 to TRBJ1-1, with TRBD1 as a possible D gene (5 bases). CDR1 and CDR2 (germline): KGHSH, LQKENI. V lost 3 bases, J lost 5 bases, and 13 bases lay in between. The CDR3 is 14 residues long. The CDR3 DNA reads as TGTGCCAGCTCACCCCCGACCGGGGGAACTGAAGCTTTCTTT. As protein: CASSPPTGGTEAFF.

Ten or more counts support this clonotype. The chain uses TRBV6-5 and TRBJ1-5; no definite D call. Deletions cut 2 bases from V and 1 base from J, with 6 bases between. The CDR3 spans 14 residues. Per germline, CDR1 MNHEY and CDR2 SVGAGI. Here the CDR3 reads CASSYRDSNQPQHF. The CDR3 nucleotides are TGTGCCAGCAGTTACAGAGACAGCAATCAGCCCCAGCATTTT.

Of note for this clonotype: Given a much more abundant clone one base away, this may be a read error. The chain carries TRBV19 and TRBJ2-4; 8 positions agree with TRBD1. This CDR3 has 14 residues. Germline V gene data show CDR1 as LNHDA and CDR2 as SQIVND (reference sequence). CDR3 nucleotides: TGTGCCAGTAGTACAGGACAGGGTTCGAACATTAAGTACTTC. Translated, it gives CASSTGQGSNIKYF.

There are many counts of this clonotype. The chain carries TRBV6-2 or TRBV6-3 and TRBJ1-1, with D unresolved. Trimming stripped 2 bases from V and 1 base from J, with 11 bases between. The CDR3 contains 15 residues. The germline V gene encodes CDR1 MNHEY and CDR2 SVGEGT. In nucleotides, the CDR3 is TGTGCCAGCAGTTACCTGCGGGCCGAGAACACTGAAGCTTTCTTT. Protein product: CASSYLRAENTEAFF.

CDR3 bases: TGCAGTGCTAGAGGAGGAGCAGGAGAGGTCTACGAGCAGTACTTC. This codes for CSARGGAGEVYEQYF. This sequence joins TRBV20-1 and TRBJ2-7; D not certain. V was shortened by 1 base and J by 3 bases, with 16 bases between the two germline ends. In germline, CDR1 is DFQATT, CDR2 SNEGSKA (reference sequence). This CDR3 is 15 amino acids long.

There are many counts of this clonotype. V usage is TRBV29-1 and J usage is TRBJ2-7; TRBD1 might be the D (7 bases). The germline CDR1 and CDR2 sequences are SQVTM and ANQGSEA. The CDR3 is 13 amino acids. V shed 6 bases and J shed 2 bases, with 14 bases lying between them. DNA of the CDR3: TGCAGCGTGGGCGGGACAGTTACCTACGAGCAGTACTTC. Its translation is CSVGGTVTYEQYF.

This clonotype was seen at least ten times. The V call is TRBV2, the J call TRBJ1-2; D remains unclear. Germline V gene lookup returns CDR1 SNHLY and CDR2 FYNNEI. This CDR3 is 14 amino acids long. The germline V and J ends were trimmed by 1 base and 1 base, with 7 bases remaining between them. Here the CDR3 reads CASSEVAVNYGYTF. DNA for the CDR3: TGTGCCAGCAGTGAAGTAGCAGTTAACTATGGCTACACCTTC.

The sample holds many counts of this clonotype. V gene TRBV28 combines with J gene TRBJ2-7; D is uncertain. Trimming removed 7 bases at V and 2 bases at J, with 12 bases between. The CDR3 extends over 13 amino acids. Germline assignment: CDR1 MDHEN and CDR2 SYDVKM. The CDR3 sequence: CASTPGPTYEQYF. CDR3 DNA: TGTGCCAGCACTCCCGGGCCGACCTACGAGCAGTACTTC.

This clonotype turned up a few times. The chain joins TRBV27 to TRBJ1-1; 9 bases are a match to TRBD1. CDR3 size: 16 residues. Germline V CDR1 and CDR2: MNHEY, SMNVEV (reference sequence). J lost 5 bases, V lost 3 bases, and 10 bases had no gene match. CDR3 loop: CASSFNSLQGATEAFF. The CDR3 nucleotides are TGTGCCAGCAGTTTTAATTCCTTACAGGGGGCTACTGAAGCTTTCTTT.

This clonotype has a count of ten or more. The chain recombines TRBV24-1 with TRBJ1-2; TRBD2 might be the D (5 bases). Judging by the DNA end, TRBJ2-7 fits better; the J call may be wrong. CDR1 and CDR2 from the germline V gene are KGHDR and SFDVKD. CDR3 length: 12 residues. The DNA of the CDR3 is TGTGCCACCAGTGATTTAACTGAGGGACAGTACTTC. Its translation is CATSDLTEGQYF.

The chain couples TRBV4-1 to TRBJ2-2; TRBD1 might be the D (5 bases). Trimming took 0 bases from V and 7 from J, leaving 12 bases between them. The germline CDR1 and CDR2 sequences are MGHRA and YSYEKL. CDR3 length: 15 residues. CDR3 amino acids: CASSQDRADSGELFF. The CDR3 nucleotides are TGCGCCAGCAGCCAAGACAGGGCGGATAGCGGGGAGCTGTTTTTT.

This chain links TRBV7-9 with TRBJ2-7; tentatively, D is TRBD1 (6 bases). The CDR3 has 12 residues. Trimming removed 8 bases from V and 6 bases from J, with 14 bases in between. Per germline, CDR1 SEHNR and CDR2 FQNEAQ (reference sequence). CDR3: CASVRGGGEQYF. The DNA of the CDR3 is TGTGCCAGCGTTCGAGGGGGTGGCGAGCAGTACTTC.

This chain links TRBV5-1 with TRBJ1-1; the match to TRBD1 covers 11 bases. V was pared by 7 bases and J by 6 bases, with 14 bases of the junction left unmatched. CDR1 SGHRS and CDR2 YFSETQ come from the germline V gene. The CDR3 loop spans 16 amino acids. The CDR3 DNA reads TGCGCCAGCTCACGGGTCGGACAGGGGGCAAGTTCTGAAGCTTTCTTT. Amino acid sequence: CASSRVGQGASSEAFF.

This clonotype was observed many times. The genes are TRBV25-1 and TRBJ1-1; weak D call: TRBD1 (6 bases). V gave up 6 bases and J gave up 1 base, with 9 bases separating them. CDR1 is MGHDK and CDR2 is SYGVNS in the germline V gene. The CDR3 is made up of 13 amino acids. CDR3 amino acids: CASRWGANTEAFF. The CDR3 bases are TGTGCCAGCAGGTGGGGGGCGAACACTGAAGCTTTCTTT.

This clonotype was detected only a few times. The chain links TRBV9 to TRBJ2-2; the match to TRBD1 covers 7 bases. Germline CDR1 is SGDLS and CDR2 is YYNGEE. V dropped 1 base and J dropped 2; count of bases not matched to a gene: 8. CDR3 length: 17 amino acids. CDR3 region: CASSVPTGDPNTGELFF. CDR3 sequence (DNA): TGTGCCAGCAGCGTACCCACAGGGGACCCCAACACCGGGGAGCTGTTTTTT.

This clonotype was observed many times. J is TRBJ1-1 and V is TRBV6-2 or TRBV6-3; maybe TRBD1 (6 bases). CDR1 is MNHEY and CDR2 is SVGEGT in the germline V gene. Deletions cut 5 bases from V and 4 bases from J, with 14 bases between. This CDR3 has 14 amino acids. CDR3 sequence reads: CASSNRDDGTEAFF. DNA for the CDR3: TGTGCCAGCAGTAACAGGGATGATGGCACTGAAGCTTTCTTT.

V is TRBV12-3 or TRBV12-4 and J is TRBJ1-5, with 12 bases matching TRBD1. The CDR3 is 16 amino acids. After removal of 7 bases from V and 3 bases from J, the junction contained 7 bases not matched to a gene. CDR3 sequence reads: CASTLGTGGSNQPQHF. The CDR3 coding sequence is TGTGCCAGCACCCTAGGGACAGGGGGCTCCAATCAGCCCCAGCATTTT.

Points on this clonotype: Just one base apart from a much larger clone, this may be a read error. V is TRBV10-3 and J is TRBJ2-7; 11 nucleotides line up with TRBD1. Germline V lookup: CDR1 ENHRY, CDR2 SYGVKD. The J segment lost 2 bases and the V segment lost 6 bases, leaving 6 bases of the junction unmatched. The CDR3 is 15 amino acids. The CDR3 protein is CAISLGQGVPYEQYF. The CDR3 bases are TGTGCCATCAGCCTGGGACAGGGGGTGCCCTACGAGCAGTACTTC.

This clonotype was counted at least ten times. The chain's CDR3 is CASSTQGYSNQPQHF. The CDR3 bases are TGTGCCAGCAGTACGCAGGGATATAGCAATCAGCCCCAGCATTTT. The rearrangement joins TRBV5-8 to TRBJ1-5, with a weak D call TRBD1 (5 bases). Germline V gene data show CDR1 as SGHTS and CDR2 as YDEGEE. This CDR3 has 15 amino acids. Trimming left V 5 bases short and J 0 bases short, with 12 bases between.

This clonotype was observed at least ten times. The V gene is TRBV6-5, the J gene TRBJ2-5; 10 bases are a match to TRBD2. The germline CDR1 and CDR2 sequences are MNHEY and SVGAGI. This CDR3 is 16 amino acids long. V trimming: 5 bases; J trimming: 2 bases; junction bases outside the gene matches: 8. The CDR3 loop reads CASSLPSGGIQETQYF. The CDR3 DNA is TGTGCCAGCAGTCTCCCTAGCGGGGGAATACAAGAGACCCAGTACTTC.

This clonotype occurred many times. The chain carries TRBV20-1 and TRBJ2-7; TRBD2 matches 10 bases. Germline assignment: CDR1 DFQATT and CDR2 SNEGSKA (reference sequence). The CDR3 extends over 13 amino acids. With 3 bases clipped from V and 4 bases from J, the junction kept 3 bases outside the gene matches. Here the CDR3 DNA reads TGCAGTGCTAGTAGCGGGGGGTCATACGAGCAGTACTTC. As protein: CSASSGGSYEQYF.

As regards this clonotype: One end of the junction fails to match germline, which may point to a read error. J is TRBJ1-2 and V is TRBV11-1; 9 bases fit TRBD1. Germline V lookup: CDR1 SGHAT, CDR2 FQDESV (reference sequence). The CDR3 has 16 amino acids. The CDR3 DNA sequence: TGTGCCAGCAGCCTGGGGGAACAGGGGGCTTACTATGACTACACCTTC. This encodes CASSLGEQGAYYDYTF.

This clonotype has ten or more counts. The rearrangement joins TRBV12-3 or TRBV12-4 to TRBJ2-5, with unresolved D. The CDR3 is 13 amino acids. V lost 6 bases and J 7 bases, leaving 15 bases between the germline ends. The CDR3 DNA sequence: TGTGCCAGCAGAACTCCTACTTCGGGGACCCAGTACTTC. This sequence encodes CASRTPTSGTQYF.

The rearrangement uses TRBV18 and TRBJ2-7; 8 bases are a match to TRBD1. The V gene end was trimmed by 3 bases and the J gene end by 6 bases; junction bases not matched to a gene: 10. CDR3 length: 15 amino acids. Germline CDR1 and CDR2: KGHSH and LQKENI. CDR3 nucleotides: TGTGCCAGCTCACCCCTAGGACAGGGTTCGGCCGAGCAGTACTTC. The encoded protein is CASSPLGQGSAEQYF.

This clonotype occurred many times. The rearrangement links TRBV27 to TRBJ2-2, with a possible D match to TRBD2 (6 bases). The CDR3 runs to 18 residues. Germline V gene sequence: CDR1 MNHEY, CDR2 SMNVEV (reference sequence). V was clipped by 2 bases and J by 5 bases, with 21 bases between them. CDR3 residues: CASSLKGLLAGWTGELFF. DNA for the CDR3: TGTGCCAGCAGTTTAAAGGGACTCCTGGCAGGTTGGACCGGGGAGCTGTTTTTT.

The chain recombines TRBV2 with TRBJ1-5; D gene ambiguous. Trimming took 7 bases from V and 10 from J, leaving 11 bases between them. The CDR3 extends over 11 amino acids. CDR1 is SNHLY and CDR2 is FYNNEI in the germline V gene. As DNA, the CDR3 is TGTGCCAGCACACAATCGGGCCCCCAGCATTTT. Translation gives CASTQSGPQHF.